The T cell receptor (beta chain) described here comes from a study of neurological immune-mediated disorders. General study points: The greatest TCR clonal expansion occurred in HTLV-1-associated myelopathy and the least in multiple sclerosis, which fell below healthy controls.

In this sample, this clonotype turned up a few times. The target antigen is unknown. V lost 3 bases, J lost 5 bases, and 8 bases stayed unmatched. CDR1 and CDR2 from the germline V gene are LNHNV and YYDKDF (reference sequence). This CDR3 has 16 residues. By 5'RACE with 10-nucleotide random UMIs, the cDNA was made. TCRdb re-called the 5' RACE reads through MiXCR, storing one row per CDR3 protein. The repertoire includes more than 70,000 distinct CDR3 sequences, about 15% of them detected once, and 15% to 17% sits in the top ten. Healthy controls comprised blood bank volunteers in Maryland, USA. Unsorted libraries were generated from 2 million PBMCs held at -80 degrees C.

Material: PBMCs. J is TRBJ1-2 and V is TRBV15; 11 bases match TRBD1. The TCR comes from a middle-aged woman in good health. The CDR3 protein is CATSRDRGRVDYGYTF. CDR3 nucleotide sequence: TGTGCCACCAGCAGGGACAGGGGGCGAGTAGATTATGGCTACACCTTC.